What follows describes a single TCR beta chain. The antigen remains undetermined. This sample was taken from a study of early T cells in non-severe SARS-CoV-2 infection. Across the study: From unsorted whole blood, bulk RNA was sequenced, and the chains remained unpaired.

Study-wide points: Anti-spike CD8 responses were favored in VDJdb matching, and private and CD4 specificities were missed.

As part of library construction, unique molecular identifiers were attached to individual cDNA molecules. TCRdb recomputed calls from the 5' RACE reads with MiXCR, one row per CDR3 protein. The top ten hold 4% to 5% of the sample, which has roughly 60,000 distinct CDR3 sequences, about an eighth seen once. Germline lookup yields CDR1 MGHDK and CDR2 SYGVNS. This CDR3 region has 12 residues. V was trimmed by 5 bases and J by 3 bases, leaving 7 bases between them. Material: whole blood. The chain has TRBV25-1 and TRBJ1-2; D gene uncertain. The sequence was obtained from an adult who was a healthcare worker with PCR-confirmed SARS-CoV-2 infection or an uninfected control (not recorded which). CDR3 sequence: CASSRRDYGYTF. CDR3 in DNA: TGTGCCAGCAGTCGAAGGGACTATGGCTACACCTTC.